What follows are 5 T cell receptor beta chains derived from one specimen sequenced in a study of beta chain features in type 1 diabetes. Notes on the study in general: Shorter TCRB CDR3s, moderately but significantly so, were found in Type 1 diabetes patients in all four CD4+ subsets.

Antigen specificity for these receptors is unknown. Every bit of the isolated RNA underwent reverse transcription, so sequencing read expressed TCRB transcripts. This table comes from immunoSEQ multiplex PCR, and its TCRdb copy is limited to in-frame clones, with some not included. Among under 300,000 clones listed, 11% were seen once. Sequenced input: naive CD4+ T cells from blood. These receptors all come from a man aged 25-45 years with type 1 diabetes.

In its sample, this clone was seen a few times. The chain combines TRBV9 with TRBJ2-1; TRBD1 is a possible D gene (5 bases). Germline CDR1 is SGDLS and CDR2 is YYNGEE. The CDR3 extends over 14 amino acids. Trimming left V 0 bases short and J 6 bases short, with 10 bases between. CDR3 amino acids: CASSVARGVNEQFF. The DNA for the CDR3 is TGTGCCAGCAGCGTAGCTAGGGGTGTCAATGAGCAGTTCTTC.

V and J are TRBV7-9 and TRBJ2-3, with D unclear. With 5 bases removed from V and 7 bases from J, the gap between germline ends came to 10 bases. CDR1 is SEHNR, CDR2 FQNEAQ, per germline (reference sequence). The CDR3 totals 12 residues. CDR3 amino acids: CASSPLPYTQYF. In nucleotides, the CDR3 is TGTGCCAGCAGCCCTCTCCCCTATACGCAGTATTTT.

This clone appeared a few times. The gene calls are TRBV30 and TRBJ2-3, with D hard to call. V shed 3 bases and J shed 9 bases, with 10 bases lying between them. The germline V gene has CDR1 GTSNPN and CDR2 SVGIG (reference sequence). The CDR3 is 11 residues long. This CDR3 reads CAWSSGGTQYF. Here the CDR3 DNA reads TGTGCCTGGAGCTCAGGTGGCACGCAGTATTTT. The full variable domain, with the rest looked up from reference TRBV30 and TRBJ2-3, is SQTIHQWPATLVQPVGSPLSLECTVEGTSNPNLYWYRQAAGRGLQLLFYSVGIGQISSEVPQNLSASRPQDRQFILSSKKLLLSDSGFYLCAWSSGGTQYFGPGTRLTVL.

The J gene is TRBJ2-5, the V gene TRBV19; D is perhaps TRBD2 (6 bases). The CDR3 runs 13 residues. Germline V gene data show CDR1 as LNHDA and CDR2 as SQIVND (reference sequence). V shed 4 bases and J shed 5 bases, with 11 bases lying between them. CDR3 nucleotide sequence: TGTGCCAGTAGTAAGGGGAGGAGCGAGACCCAGTACTTC. Protein sequence: CASSKGRSETQYF.

V and J are TRBV21-1 and TRBJ2-7; the DNA was not compared with TRBD1, the D call given in the table. TRBV21-1 is designated a pseudogene. This CDR3 comprises 17 residues. CDR3 loop: CASSKEIPGGAGYEQYF. For the CDR3, the DNA is TGTGCCAGCAGCAAAGAGATCCCAGGGGGCGCCGGCTACGAGCAGTACTTC.